This TCR beta chain came from a study of CD8 T cells in Susac syndrome (dated by TCRdb to between 2018 and 2021). In the study overall: Among the Susac syndrome patients who were sequenced, clinically active disease was present in 5 or 6 and clinical remission was observed in eight. At the time of blood withdrawal, Susac syndrome patients were either therapy-naive, taking corticosteroids (with some also receiving IVIg), or on IVIg alone. Whether CD8+ T cell activation and differentiation in Susac syndrome was antigen driven was tested using repertoire sequencing. What the work shows at the level of the full study, not this receptor alone: In patients with Susac syndrome, the CD4+ T cell repertoire showed no detectable clonal expansion. The number of individuals in the TCR sequencing and HLA analysis was acknowledged as relatively small.

RNA was extracted with the RNeasy kit and roughly 0.45 to 1 ug was reverse transcribed using random hexamers. The immunoSEQ multiplex PCR assay, covering 54 Vbeta and 13 Jbeta segments, was used to amplify TCR beta CDR3 regions. PCR amplification bias was corrected using a synthetic template baseline for primer optimization and computational correction. Under the source paper's analysis protocol: Reads were annotated to V, D and J genes per IMGT and analyzed with immunoSEQ Analyzer, keeping only productive sequences. Clonality was calculated as one minus the Shannon entropy normalized by log2 of the number of productive unique sequences. For each patient and control, public and private clones were evaluated among the 100 most prevalent clones. Clones were defined as Susac-specific when absent from the healthy and MS cohorts, from approximately 1,100 published viral clones and from other ImmuneACCESS disease sequences. The public reads were reanalyzed by TCRdb: fastp trimming at Q25, MiXCR alignment, in-frame beta chains only. Records with the same CDR3 protein are collapsed into one entry carrying the most frequent genes and DNA. The V and J calls follow TCRdb's processing rather than the paper's. The sample profile shows about 140,000 distinct CDR3 sequences; approximately 96% of them were found once. Together, the top ten hold less than 0.085% of the sample.

Peripheral blood CD8+ and CD4+ T cells from healthy donors, Susac syndrome patients and multiple sclerosis patients were profiled by high-throughput TCR beta sequencing. The Susac syndrome patients fulfilled recently defined diagnostic criteria for either definite or probable disease. Bulk CD8+ and CD4+ T cells were purified by magnetic negative isolation, while CD8+ TEMRA cells were enriched using FACS. Blood was drawn into EDTA tubes, processed within 24 hours, and PBMCs were isolated by density gradient centrifugation. PBMCs destined for TCR sequencing were cryopreserved in liquid nitrogen and later thawed in a 37 °C water bath. Purity of sorted or isolated CD4+, CD8+ and CD8+ TEMRA cells was at least 90%. On this clonotype itself: The antigen this receptor binds is unknown. Base qualities are not provided; no much larger clone lies one nucleotide away.

The sequencing sample was made of CD4+ T cells from PBMCs. This TCR derives from a human donor with Susac syndrome.

The CDR3 has the sequence CASSRGTGEETQYF. The DNA sequence is given as TGCGCCAGCAGCAGAGGGACAGGGGAAGAGACCCAGTACTTC. Rearrangement joined TRBV5-1 to TRBJ2-5, with 10 bases aligning to TRBD1. V ends up 4 bases short and J 3 bases short, with an unmatched junction base count of 3. Reading from cysteine to phenylalanine, the CDR3 counts 14 amino acids. Only CDR3 DNA remains: 42 bases, in frame from the first base. Via the germline V gene, CDR1 is SGHRS and CDR2 YFSETQ.